The 21 T cell receptor beta chains below all came from one sample that was sequenced in a study of cytomegalovirus exposure and HLA in healthy donors. The repertoire was sequenced with immunoSEQ multiplex PCR; TCRdb's copy has only in-frame clones and lacks some. The repertoire includes some 220,000 clones, just over 90% of them detected once, and roughly 1% sits in the top ten. Sequencing was carried out using PBMCs. The receptors come from a woman under 30 in good health and CMV-seronegative.

V is TRBV4-2 and J is TRBJ2-7; 8 bases are shared with TRBD2. V gave up 4 bases and J gave up 3 bases; unmatched junction bases: 11. CDR1 and CDR2 (germline): LGHNA, YNFKEQ. The CDR3 is 16 residues long. CDR3 loop: CASSLTGGERGYEQYF. DNA of the CDR3: TGTGCCAGCAGCCTCACCGGGGGGGAGCGGGGCTACGAGCAGTACTTC.

J is TRBJ1-1 and V is TRBV29-1; D remains unclear. Trimming left V 8 bases short and J 1 base short, with 14 bases between. Germline CDR1 SQVTM, CDR2 ANQGSEA. The CDR3 is 13 amino acids. The CDR3 nucleotides are TGCAGCTCTGCGGGCCGGGGGAACACTGAAGCTTTCTTT. Its protein is CSSAGRGNTEAFF.

The chain joins TRBV5-1 to TRBJ2-7; 7 bases line up with TRBD2. V gave up 4 bases and J gave up 3 bases; unmatched junction bases: 13. The CDR3 length is 16 residues. Looked up from germline, CDR1 is SGHRS and CDR2 is YFSETQ. In nucleotides, the CDR3 is TGCGCCAGCAGCCCCGGTCCGGCGGGAGTAGGCTACGAGCAGTACTTC. It is translated as CASSPGPAGVGYEQYF.

CDR3 residues: CASSPAAFSYEQYF. The CDR3, as DNA: TGTGCCAGCTCACCAGCGGCGTTCTCCTACGAGCAGTACTTC. The chain links TRBV18 to TRBJ2-7; no clear D gene. The CDR3 contains 14 residues. Trimming removed 2 bases at V and 0 bases at J, with 8 bases between. CDR1 and CDR2 from the germline V gene are KGHSH and LQKENI. Filled out from reference TRBV18 and TRBJ2-7, the complete variable domain reads NAGVMQNPRHLVRRRGQEARLRCSPMKGHSHVYWYRQLPEEGLKFMVYLQKENIIDESGMPKERFSAEFPKEGPSILRIQQVVRGDSAAYFCASSPAAFSYEQYFGPGTRLTVT.

The V gene is TRBV27, the J gene TRBJ1-3; TRBD1 aligns across 8 bases. The germline CDR1 and CDR2 sequences are MNHEY and SMNVEV (reference sequence). The CDR3 is 14 residues long. V lost 7 bases and J lost 4; bases outside the gene matches: 6. Written as DNA, the CDR3 is TGTGCCAGCACCACGACAGGGGTCGGAAACACCATATATTTT. Its protein is CASTTTGVGNTIYF.

V gene TRBV5-1 combines with J gene TRBJ1-2; 12 bases line up with TRBD1. Germline V gene data show CDR1 as SGHRS and CDR2 as YFSETQ. With V trimmed by 5 bases and J by 2 bases, 1 base remained unmatched. This CDR3 is 14 amino acids long. The CDR3 DNA reads TGCGCCAGCAGGGGACAGGGGGCCAACTATGGCTACACCTTC. It encodes CASRGQGANYGYTF.

V gene TRBV5-6 combines with J gene TRBJ1-6; D not resolved. Germline V gene lookup returns CDR1 SGHDT and CDR2 YYEEEE. The CDR3 length is 14 residues. Deletions cut 3 bases from V and 6 bases from J, with 10 bases between. This CDR3 reads CASSWTDFNSPLHF. The CDR3 DNA is TGTGCCAGCAGCTGGACGGACTTTAATTCACCCCTCCACTTT.

A word on this clone: Additional DNA sequences in this sample encode the identical CDR3. The gene calls are TRBV15 and TRBJ1-2, with 8 bases lining up with TRBD1. The CDR3 consists of 15 residues. Trimming took 6 bases from V and 5 from J; bases not matched to a gene: 11. CDR1 and CDR2 (germline): LNHNV, YYDKDF (reference sequence). Here the CDR3 reads CATSQSRGLNYGYTF. In DNA, the CDR3 is TGTGCCACCAGTCAAAGCAGGGGGCTTAATTATGGCTACACCTTC.

The chain uses TRBV18 and TRBJ2-3; D possibly corresponds to TRBD1 (5 bases). V lost 6 bases and J lost 3, with 13 bases in between. The CDR3 is 14 amino acids. From germline, CDR1 is KGHSH and CDR2 LQKENI. The CDR3 is CASSRTHETDTQYF. Here the CDR3 DNA reads TGTGCCAGCTCTCGGACACACGAAACAGATACGCAGTATTTT.

The rearrangement links TRBV5-4 to TRBJ2-7, with 11 bases fitting TRBD2. The CDR3 loop spans 15 amino acids. Looked up from germline, CDR1 is SGHNT and CDR2 is YYREEE (reference sequence). V shed 0 bases and J 7 bases; nucleotides not matched to a gene: 6. CDR3 sequence (DNA): TGTGCCAGCAGCTTGGCAAGGGGGACTAGCGGTGAGCAGTACTTC. Protein: CASSLARGTSGEQYF.

CDR3 sequence: CASSLEMGHYEQYF. Written as DNA, the CDR3 is TGTGCCAGCAGTTTGGAAATGGGCCACTACGAGCAGTACTTC. This rearrangement joins TRBV27 to TRBJ2-7; unclear D gene. The germline CDR1 and CDR2 sequences are MNHEY and SMNVEV (reference sequence). Trimming removed 3 bases at V and 3 bases at J, with 12 bases between. The CDR3 has 14 amino acids.

This chain joins TRBV7-3 and TRBJ1-6; D gene ambiguous. The CDR3 is 13 residues long. V lost 1 base to trimming and J lost 7 bases, with 5 bases between them. CDR1 is SGHTA, CDR2 FQGTGA, per germline. Here the CDR3 reads CASSLIQNSPLHF. The CDR3 DNA reads TGTGCCAGCAGCTTAATTCAGAATTCACCCCTCCACTTT.

Details on this clone: The junction does not match germline at one end; this may be a read error. The chain combines TRBV7-7 with TRBJ2-5; D ambiguous. Per germline, CDR1 SSHAT and CDR2 FNYEAQ (reference sequence). The length of the CDR3 is 13 residues. As DNA, the CDR3 is TGTGCTAGCAGCTTAAGTTCGGAAGAGACCCAGTACTTC. Translating gives CASSLSSEETQYF.

The chain carries TRBV2 and TRBJ2-1, with D possibly matching TRBD2 (6 bases). Trimming shortened V by 4 bases and J by 14 bases, and 9 bases separated the two germline ends. The CDR3 contains 10 residues. Germline CDR1 SNHLY, CDR2 FYNNEI. CDR3 in DNA: TGTGCCAGCAGTGTGCGGGAAAAGTTCTTC. Translated, it gives CASSVREKFF.

This clone was detected a few times. This sequence joins TRBV25-1 and TRBJ1-6; maybe TRBD1 (5 bases). The CDR3 covers 13 residues. Germline V gene lookup returns CDR1 MGHDK and CDR2 SYGVNS. Trimming removed 7 bases from V and 7 bases from J, with 11 bases in between. In DNA form, the CDR3 reads TGTGCCAGCACAGGGTTGGGGAATTCACCCCTCCACTTT. Translating gives CASTGLGNSPLHF.

This clone was observed a single time. V usage is TRBV6-1 and J usage is TRBJ2-7, with TRBD2 matching 13 bases. Germline V gives CDR1 MNHNS, CDR2 SASEGT. The CDR3 is 16 residues long. V shed 4 bases, J shed 3 bases, and the junction held 6 bases outside the gene matches. CDR3 coding DNA: TGTGCCAGCAGTGGACTAGCGGGAGGCCCGAACTACGAGCAGTACTTC. Its translation is CASSGLAGGPNYEQYF.

The CDR3 region has the DNA TGTGCCTGGAGTGTACTTCGGGGACAGCCAAACTATGGCTACACCTTC. It codes for CAWSVLRGQPNYGYTF. V gene TRBV30 combines with J gene TRBJ1-2, with TRBD1 matching 7 bases. The germline V gene encodes CDR1 GTSNPN and CDR2 SVGIG (reference sequence). The trim removed 0 bases at V and 2 bases at J, leaving 9 bases unmatched. CDR3 length equals 16 residues. Combining the CDR3 with reference TRBV30 and TRBJ1-2 gives the whole variable domain SQTIHQWPATLVQPVGSPLSLECTVEGTSNPNLYWYRQAAGRGLQLLFYSVGIGQISSEVPQNLSASRPQDRQFILSSKKLLLSDSGFYLCAWSVLRGQPNYGYTFGSGTRLTVV.

This chain links TRBV11-3 with TRBJ2-7; the match to TRBD2 covers 7 bases. CDR1 SGHNT and CDR2 YENEEA come from the germline V gene. The CDR3 runs to 17 residues. V shed 2 bases and J 0 bases; nucleotides not matched to a gene: 10. The CDR3 here is CASSLSFRGVFSYEQYF. CDR3 nucleotides: TGTGCCAGCAGCTTATCGTTCCGGGGGGTATTCTCCTACGAGCAGTACTTC.

CDR3 protein: CASSQEGKGGGYTF. The CDR3 DNA reads as TGTGCCAGCAGCCAAGAAGGAAAGGGCGGGGGCTACACCTTC. This rearrangement joins TRBV14 to TRBJ1-2; the D is unclear. Germline values: CDR1 SGHDN, CDR2 FVKESK. V lost 0 bases and J 8 bases, leaving 13 bases between the germline ends. The CDR3 extends over 14 amino acids.

The J gene is TRBJ1-4, the V gene TRBV2; D gene unclear. Germline V gives CDR1 SNHLY, CDR2 FYNNEI. V dropped 4 bases and J dropped 4 bases, with 7 bases sitting between them. The CDR3 sequence is 13 residues long. The CDR3: CASSVGFNEKLFF. CDR3 DNA: TGTGCCAGCAGTGTTGGCTTTAATGAAAAACTGTTTTTT. Together with reference TRBV2 and TRBJ1-4, the CDR3 gives the full variable domain: EPEVTQTPSHQVTQMGQEVILRCVPISNHLYFYWYRQILGQKVEFLVSFYNNEISEKSEIFDDQFSVERPDGSNFTLKIRSTKLEDSAMYFCASSVGFNEKLFFGSGTQLSVL.

This clone was seen just once. The chain recombines TRBV30 with TRBJ1-2; D possibly corresponds to TRBD1 (5 bases). Per the germline V gene, CDR1 is GTSNPN and CDR2 is SVGIG (reference sequence). Deletions cut 4 bases from V and 5 bases from J, with 14 bases between. The CDR3 totals 13 residues. The CDR3 nucleotides read TGTGCCTGGATAGGGGTCCCGCGGTATGGCTACACCTTC. Residues: CAWIGVPRYGYTF.